This T cell receptor beta chain was captured by sequencing in a study of cytomegalovirus exposure and HLA in healthy donors. Across the whole study: From HLA-typed donors, an early data release held about 92 million unique TCRs.

Study-wide results and limits: An analysis that was carried out later associated 15,000 to 20,000 TCR beta sequences with HLA alleles at 0.05 false discovery rate. The Asian-associated ancestry cluster reportedly had fewer N-insertions than the roughly 670-donor mean in a later analysis.

Germline V gives CDR1 MNHEY, CDR2 SMNVEV (reference sequence). Trimming stripped 7 bases from V and 4 bases from J, with 16 bases between. The CDR3 sequence is 14 residues long. Unrecorded immune exposures were likely, despite nominal health at sampling. A word on this clone: The antigen remains unidentified.

Amplification used 60 Vbeta primers and 13 Jbeta primers. Assay used: immunoSEQ multiplex PCR; TCRdb lists only in-frame clones, some missing. This sample's table reports tens of thousands of clones. The chain combines TRBV27 with TRBJ1-1, with a possible D match to TRBD1 (5 bases). The specimen was PBMCs. The clonotype originates from a girl aged 10 to 17 in good health and CMV-seropositive. CDR3 nucleotides: TGTGCCAGCATCTCCGTCGGGGGTGGCACTGAAGCTTTCTTT. Translating it yields CASISVGGGTEAFF.